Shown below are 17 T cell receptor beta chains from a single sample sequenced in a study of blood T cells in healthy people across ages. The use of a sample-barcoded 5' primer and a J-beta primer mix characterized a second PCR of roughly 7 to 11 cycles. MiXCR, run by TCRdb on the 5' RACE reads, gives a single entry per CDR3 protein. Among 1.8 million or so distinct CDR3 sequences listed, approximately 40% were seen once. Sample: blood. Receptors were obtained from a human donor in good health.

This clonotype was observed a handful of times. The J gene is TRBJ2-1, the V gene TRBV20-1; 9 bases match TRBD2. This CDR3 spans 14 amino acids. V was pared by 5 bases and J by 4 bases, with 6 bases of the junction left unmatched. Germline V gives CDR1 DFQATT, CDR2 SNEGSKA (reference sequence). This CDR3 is CSAPLAGRYNEQFF. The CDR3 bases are TGCAGTGCTCCTCTAGCGGGGCGGTACAATGAGCAGTTCTTC.

This CDR3 is CSARDSGGIFYGYTF. For the CDR3, the DNA is TGCAGTGCTAGAGATTCAGGGGGCATTTTCTATGGCTACACCTTC. This rearrangement joins TRBV20-1 to TRBJ1-2; TRBD1 agrees at 8 bases. With V trimmed by 0 bases and J by 4 bases, 7 bases remained unmatched. The CDR3 loop spans 15 amino acids. The germline V gene encodes CDR1 DFQATT and CDR2 SNEGSKA (reference sequence).

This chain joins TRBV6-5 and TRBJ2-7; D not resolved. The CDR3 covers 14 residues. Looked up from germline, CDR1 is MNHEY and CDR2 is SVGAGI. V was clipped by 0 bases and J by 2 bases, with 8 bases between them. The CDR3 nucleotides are TGTGCCAGCAGTTACTCGGGCCACACCTACGAGCAGTACTTC. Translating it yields CASSYSGHTYEQYF.

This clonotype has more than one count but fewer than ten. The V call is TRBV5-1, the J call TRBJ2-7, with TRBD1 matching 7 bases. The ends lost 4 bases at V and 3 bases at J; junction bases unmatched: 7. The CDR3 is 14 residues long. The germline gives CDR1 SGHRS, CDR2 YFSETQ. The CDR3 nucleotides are TGCGCCAGCAGCCATTCGAACAGGGGCTACGAGCAGTACTTC. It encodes CASSHSNRGYEQYF.

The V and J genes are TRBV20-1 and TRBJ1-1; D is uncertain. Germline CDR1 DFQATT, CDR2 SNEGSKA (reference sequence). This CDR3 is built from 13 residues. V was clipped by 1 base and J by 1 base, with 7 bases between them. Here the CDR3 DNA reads TGCAGTGCTAGAGGACGGGAGAACACTGAAGCTTTCTTT. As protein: CSARGRENTEAFF.

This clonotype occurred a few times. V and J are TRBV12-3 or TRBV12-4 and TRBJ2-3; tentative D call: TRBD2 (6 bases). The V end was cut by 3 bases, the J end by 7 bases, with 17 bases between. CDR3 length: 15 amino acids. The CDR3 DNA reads TGTGCCAGCAGTTTCGGGGGTTCTGGACGGTATACGCAGTATTTT. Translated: CASSFGGSGRYTQYF.

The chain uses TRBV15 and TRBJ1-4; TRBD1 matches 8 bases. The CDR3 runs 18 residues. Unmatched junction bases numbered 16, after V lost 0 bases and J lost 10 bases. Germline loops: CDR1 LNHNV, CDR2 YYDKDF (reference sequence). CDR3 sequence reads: CATSRELMVGQDRAKLFF. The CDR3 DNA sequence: TGTGCCACCAGCAGAGAACTGATGGTCGGCCAGGACAGGGCAAAACTGTTTTTT.

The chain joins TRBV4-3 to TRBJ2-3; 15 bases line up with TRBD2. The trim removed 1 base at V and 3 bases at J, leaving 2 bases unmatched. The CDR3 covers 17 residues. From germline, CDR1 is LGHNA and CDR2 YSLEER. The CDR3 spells CASSQGTSGGETDTQYF. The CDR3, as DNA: TGCGCCAGCAGCCAAGGGACTAGCGGGGGGGAGACAGATACGCAGTATTTT.

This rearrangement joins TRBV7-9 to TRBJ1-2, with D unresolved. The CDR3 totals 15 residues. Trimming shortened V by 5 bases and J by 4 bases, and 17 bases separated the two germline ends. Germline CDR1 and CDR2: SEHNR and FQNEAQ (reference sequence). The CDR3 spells CASSPSPSTTYGYTF. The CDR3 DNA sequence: TGTGCCAGCAGCCCTTCCCCCAGCACGACCTATGGCTACACCTTC. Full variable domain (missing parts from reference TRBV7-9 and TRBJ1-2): DTGVSQNPRHKITKRGQNVTFRCDPISEHNRLYWYRQTLGQGPEFLTYFQNEAQLEKSRLLSDRFSAERPKGSFSTLEIQRTEQGDSAMYLCASSPSPSTTYGYTFGSGTRLTVV.

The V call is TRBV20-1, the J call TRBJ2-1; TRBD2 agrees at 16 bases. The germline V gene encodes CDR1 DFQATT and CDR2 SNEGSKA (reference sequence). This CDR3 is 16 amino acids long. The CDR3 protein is CSLGTSGGAGYNEQFF. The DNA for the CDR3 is TGCAGCTTAGGGACTAGCGGGGGGGCGGGATACAATGAGCAGTTCTTC.

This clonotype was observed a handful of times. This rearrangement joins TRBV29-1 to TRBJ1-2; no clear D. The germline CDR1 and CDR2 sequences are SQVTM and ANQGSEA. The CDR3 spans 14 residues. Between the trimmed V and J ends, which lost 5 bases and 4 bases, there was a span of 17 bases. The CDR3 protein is CSVQQGTTSYGYTF. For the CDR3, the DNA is TGCAGCGTTCAACAAGGCACTACTAGCTATGGCTACACCTTC.

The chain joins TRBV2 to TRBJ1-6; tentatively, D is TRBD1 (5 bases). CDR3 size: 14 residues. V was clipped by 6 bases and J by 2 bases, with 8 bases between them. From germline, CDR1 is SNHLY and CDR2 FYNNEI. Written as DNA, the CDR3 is TGTGCCAGCAGCGGCAGGGCCTATAATTCACCCCTCCACTTT. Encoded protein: CASSGRAYNSPLHF.

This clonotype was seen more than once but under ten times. DNA for the CDR3: TGTGCCAGCAGCTTAGGTCCCGCGGGGGCCTACAATGAGCAGTTCTTC. Encoded protein: CASSLGPAGAYNEQFF. The chain employs TRBV7-2 and TRBJ2-1, with 7 bases fitting TRBD2. Trimming at V came to 1 base and at J to 2 bases, leaving 5 bases not matched to a gene. The germline V gene encodes CDR1 SGHTA and CDR2 FQGNSA. The CDR3 loop spans 16 amino acids.

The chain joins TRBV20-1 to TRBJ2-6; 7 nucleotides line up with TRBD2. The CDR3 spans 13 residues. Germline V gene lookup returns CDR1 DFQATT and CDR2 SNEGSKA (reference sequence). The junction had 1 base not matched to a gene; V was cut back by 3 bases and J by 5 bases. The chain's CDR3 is CSARGGRANVLTF. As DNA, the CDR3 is TGCAGTGCTAGGGGAGGGAGGGCCAACGTCCTGACTTTC.

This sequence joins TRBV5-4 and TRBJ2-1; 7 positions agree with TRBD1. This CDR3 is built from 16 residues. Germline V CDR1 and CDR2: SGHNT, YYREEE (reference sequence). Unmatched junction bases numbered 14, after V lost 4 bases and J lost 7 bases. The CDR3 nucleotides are TGTGCCAGCAGCCCCGGCCTACAGGGGCCGTTAAATGAGCAGTTCTTC. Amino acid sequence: CASSPGLQGPLNEQFF.

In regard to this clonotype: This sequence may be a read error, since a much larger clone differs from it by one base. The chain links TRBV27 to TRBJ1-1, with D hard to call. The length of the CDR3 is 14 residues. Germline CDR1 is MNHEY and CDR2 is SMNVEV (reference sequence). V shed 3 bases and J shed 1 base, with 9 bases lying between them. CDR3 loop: CASSFGWGNTEAFF. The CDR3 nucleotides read TGTGCCAGCAGTTTTGGCTGGGGGAACACTGAAGCTTTCTTT.

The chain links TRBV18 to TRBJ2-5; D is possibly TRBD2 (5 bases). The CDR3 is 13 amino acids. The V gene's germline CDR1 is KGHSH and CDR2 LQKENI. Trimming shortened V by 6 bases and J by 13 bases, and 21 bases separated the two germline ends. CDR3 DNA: TGTGCCAGCTCTCGACCGGTGGCGAAGGGAGTGTACTTC. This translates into CASSRPVAKGVYF.